The 32 T cell receptor beta chains presented below share a single source sample, sequenced in a study of CXCR3-negative and CXCR3-positive naive CD8 T cells. Points from the study as a whole: Naive CXCR3-positive cells had TRB CDR3s more hydrophobic than those of CXCR3-negative naive cells.

UMI-labeled 5' RACE TRB cDNA libraries were prepared from the cells. TCRdb derives one entry per CDR3 protein from the 5' RACE reads, leaving out DNA. Here the sample table reports roughly 140,000 distinct CDR3 sequences. For these TCRs, the target antigens are not known. The sequencing input was naive CXCR3+ CD8+ T cells from blood. Subset noted: CD45RO-CCR7+CD27+CD95- naive CD8+ T cells expressing CXCR3 (TNR3+). The receptors originated from a human donor in good health. Some clones in this sample may be carry-over from other donors' samples.

The chain couples TRBV3-1 to TRBJ2-1; TCRdb selects TRBD2, and the lack of DNA leaves this call unchecked. Germline assignment: CDR1 LGHDT and CDR2 YNNKEL (reference sequence). The CDR3 spans 16 residues. The CDR3 protein is CASSQAETSGRDEQFF.

The chain employs TRBV29-1 and TRBJ1-2; the TCRdb D gene call, TRBD1, has no DNA to confirm it. Germline CDR1 and CDR2: SQVTM and ANQGSEA. The CDR3 totals 12 residues. The CDR3 sequence: CSVTGLSDGYTF.

The chain employs TRBV6-5 and TRBJ2-3; absent DNA, TCRdb's TRBD1 call cannot be checked. Germline values: CDR1 MNHEY, CDR2 SVGAGI. This CDR3 is 15 amino acids long. The CDR3 sequence is CASSYSTGAQDTQYF.

The chain is built from TRBV10-3 and TRBJ2-7; TCRdb's D gene call, TRBD1, goes unchecked for lack of DNA. The CDR3 extends over 17 amino acids. Looked up from germline, CDR1 is ENHRY and CDR2 is SYGVKD. CDR3 sequence reads: CAINALEGGTAFAEQYF.

J is TRBJ2-3 and V is TRBV11-1. The germline V gene has CDR1 SGHAT and CDR2 FQDESV (reference sequence). The CDR3 length is 14 residues. CDR3 loop: CASSFYGGTDTQYF.

The rearrangement links TRBV7-9 to TRBJ2-7. Germline assignment: CDR1 SEHNR and CDR2 FQNEAQ (reference sequence). The CDR3 runs 12 residues. CDR3 in amino acids: CASSLARNEQYF.

The CDR3 is CASSLLTGTGASVGSPLHF. V usage is TRBV7-2 and J usage is TRBJ1-6; no DNA is available, so the TRBD1 call from TCRdb remains unchecked. The CDR3 sequence is 19 residues long. CDR1 SGHTA and CDR2 FQGNSA come from the germline V gene.

The gene calls are TRBV12-5 and TRBJ2-3; checking the TCRdb D call of TRBD2 is not possible without DNA. This CDR3 has 16 amino acids. The germline V gene encodes CDR1 LGHNT and CDR2 FRNRAP. The CDR3 protein is CASGLVLAEITDTQYF.

The chain carries TRBV12-3 or TRBV12-4 and TRBJ1-5; TCRdb selects TRBD1, and the lack of DNA leaves this call unchecked. The length of the CDR3 is 14 residues. The CDR3 is CASSSQGEDQPQHF.

This CDR3 reads CASSYSGIEAFF. V and J are TRBV6-5 and TRBJ1-1. Germline V lookup: CDR1 MNHEY, CDR2 SVGAGI. The CDR3 has 12 amino acids.

V usage is TRBV29-1 and J usage is TRBJ2-7; the TCRdb call, TRBD2, lacks DNA for checking. The CDR3 runs 12 residues. The V gene's germline CDR1 is SQVTM and CDR2 ANQGSEA. The CDR3 loop reads CSVGRAGYEQYF.

The rearrangement uses TRBV7-9 and TRBJ1-1. CDR1 and CDR2 (germline): SEHNR, FQNEAQ (reference sequence). The CDR3 runs 12 residues. The CDR3 protein is CASSLGAAEAFF.

This chain joins TRBV14 and TRBJ2-5; with no DNA, the TCRdb D assignment of TRBD2 cannot be verified. Germline V gene sequence: CDR1 SGHDN, CDR2 FVKESK. The CDR3 runs 15 residues. The chain's CDR3 is CASSQEGLLDETQYF.

This chain links TRBV7-9 with TRBJ2-7; without DNA, the TCRdb call of TRBD2 cannot be checked. Germline CDR1 SEHNR, CDR2 FQNEAQ (reference sequence). There are 13 residues in the CDR3. The CDR3 is CASSSPTIYEQYF.

This sequence joins TRBV12-3 or TRBV12-4 and TRBJ2-7; TCRdb lists TRBD2, though no DNA is available to test this call. CDR3 length: 19 amino acids. Here the CDR3 reads CASSRGLAGAQFGVYEQYF.

The rearrangement links TRBV12-3 or TRBV12-4 to TRBJ2-5; TCRdb's D call, TRBD2, is unchecked because there is no DNA. The length of the CDR3 is 17 residues. This chain's CDR3 is CASSRLAGALRLETQYF.

This CDR3 reads CASSFRGFYNEQFF. V gene TRBV27 combines with J gene TRBJ2-1; TCRdb's assignment of TRBD1 cannot be checked, as there is no DNA. Germline values: CDR1 MNHEY, CDR2 SMNVEV (reference sequence). The CDR3 is 14 amino acids.

This chain connects TRBV16 to TRBJ2-7; lacking DNA, the TRBD1 call made by TCRdb goes unchecked. The CDR3 runs to 16 residues. Germline V gives CDR1 KGHSY, CDR2 FQNENV. The CDR3 here is CASSLSGDSTSYEQYF.

The chain links TRBV7-9 to TRBJ2-5; TCRdb indicates TRBD1, and absent DNA this call remains unverified. The CDR3 totals 15 residues. Germline values: CDR1 SEHNR, CDR2 FQNEAQ (reference sequence). CDR3 loop: CASSPKPTGVETQYF.

The chain couples TRBV12-3 or TRBV12-4 to TRBJ2-3; lacking DNA, the TRBD1 call made by TCRdb goes unchecked. The CDR3 is 17 residues long. CDR3 residues: CASSFQRQGPPPDTQYF.

The chain is built from TRBV7-2 and TRBJ2-7. Germline CDR1 and CDR2: SGHTA and FQGNSA. The CDR3 has 14 residues. The CDR3: CASSLGTFDYEQYF.

The J gene is TRBJ1-2, the V gene TRBV7-9; lacking DNA, the TRBD1 call made by TCRdb goes unchecked. The CDR3 loop spans 15 amino acids. Germline V gives CDR1 SEHNR, CDR2 FQNEAQ (reference sequence). The CDR3 region is CASSLARQGKNGYTF.

V is TRBV6-5 and J is TRBJ2-2; the D call of TRBD1 rests on TCRdb alone, since no DNA is present to check it. Germline V gene sequence: CDR1 MNHEY, CDR2 SVGAGI. This CDR3 region has 15 residues. The CDR3 loop reads CASSYSGQGRGELFF.

The chain recombines TRBV29-1 with TRBJ2-2; TCRdb selects TRBD1, and the lack of DNA leaves this call unchecked. Germline V gene sequence: CDR1 SQVTM, CDR2 ANQGSEA. The CDR3 contains 15 residues. The CDR3 protein is CSVEIPGGNTGELFF.

The gene calls are TRBV7-6 and TRBJ2-3; TCRdb returns TRBD2, unconfirmable since there is no DNA. CDR3 length: 18 amino acids. In germline, CDR1 is SGHVS, CDR2 FNYEAQ. The CDR3 loop reads CASSLSPQAGGNTDTQYF.

V is TRBV29-1 and J is TRBJ1-1. This CDR3 contains 13 residues. Germline CDR1 reads SQVTM; CDR2 reads ANQGSEA. CDR3 in amino acids: CSVEEQTNTEAFF.

The CDR3 sequence is CASSPLAGINEKLFF. The chain is built from TRBV5-1 and TRBJ1-4. This CDR3 contains 15 residues. The germline gives CDR1 SGHRS, CDR2 YFSETQ.

The chain joins TRBV7-9 to TRBJ2-4; the TRBD2 assignment by TCRdb is unverifiable without DNA. The germline V gene has CDR1 SEHNR and CDR2 FQNEAQ (reference sequence). The CDR3 loop spans 16 amino acids. CDR3 sequence: CASSPRTSGAKNIQYF.

The chain carries TRBV20-1 and TRBJ2-7; the D gene TCRdb calls, TRBD1, cannot be checked with no DNA. The CDR3 sequence is 14 residues long. Germline CDR1 reads DFQATT; CDR2 reads SNEGSKA (reference sequence). This chain's CDR3 is CSARDRSHEYEQYF.

V and J are TRBV3-1 and TRBJ2-7; TCRdb reports TRBD1, a call that lacks DNA to check it against. This CDR3 region has 17 residues. The germline V gene encodes CDR1 LGHDT and CDR2 YNNKEL (reference sequence). CDR3: CASSQVLGQEIIYEQYF.

The chain carries TRBV9 and TRBJ1-1. The V gene's germline CDR1 is SGDLS and CDR2 YYNGEE. The CDR3 loop spans 14 amino acids. CDR3 region: CASSVATGNLEAFF.

The rearrangement links TRBV29-1 to TRBJ2-7; absent DNA, TCRdb's TRBD2 call cannot be checked. The CDR3 is 14 amino acids. Germline lookup yields CDR1 SQVTM and CDR2 ANQGSEA. CDR3 sequence: CSAEGPGESYEQYF.